These 3 T cell receptor beta chains were all obtained from the same sample, sequenced in a study of T-cell reconstitution after alpha-beta-depleted transplantation in children. Unique molecular identifiers were incorporated when the TCRbeta library was constructed. One entry per CDR3 protein results from TCRdb running MiXCR on the PCR reads. The sample holds approximately 420,000 distinct CDR3 sequences, roughly a tenth seen once. Sequenced here: PBMCs from the stem cell graft donor, sampled from the stem cell graft. These receptors were taken from a human donor who donated a stem cell graft to a child with acute myeloid leukemia.

This clonotype was observed many times. The rearrangement links TRBV20-1 to TRBJ1-6, with a tentative D call TRBD1 (6 bases). The germline V gene has CDR1 DFQATT and CDR2 SNEGSKA (reference sequence). The length of the CDR3 is 16 residues. V dropped 3 bases and J dropped 9 bases, with 21 bases sitting between them. The CDR3 DNA follows: TGCAGTGCTAGGGCCCCCGCAGTGACGGGGGCTTCACCCCTCCACTTT. It encodes CSARAPAVTGASPLHF.

This clonotype has a count of ten or more. The chain is built from TRBV7-9 and TRBJ2-3; D possibly corresponds to TRBD2 (5 bases). This CDR3 comprises 17 residues. Germline V CDR1 and CDR2: SEHNR, FQNEAQ (reference sequence). V was trimmed by 5 bases and J by 6 bases, leaving 24 bases between them. CDR3 protein: CASSQWEQTKEGDTQYF. The CDR3 DNA reads TGTGCCAGCAGCCAATGGGAGCAGACTAAAGAAGGGGATACGCAGTATTTT.

This chain uses TRBV4-3 with TRBJ2-3, with no clear D. CDR3 size: 17 residues. From germline, CDR1 is LGHNA and CDR2 YSLEER. Deletions cut 0 bases from V and 4 bases from J, with 17 bases between. DNA for the CDR3: TGCGCCAGCAGCCAAGAGCCGACGCTTGTGTCGGCAGATACGCAGTATTTT. Its translation is CASSQEPTLVSADTQYF.